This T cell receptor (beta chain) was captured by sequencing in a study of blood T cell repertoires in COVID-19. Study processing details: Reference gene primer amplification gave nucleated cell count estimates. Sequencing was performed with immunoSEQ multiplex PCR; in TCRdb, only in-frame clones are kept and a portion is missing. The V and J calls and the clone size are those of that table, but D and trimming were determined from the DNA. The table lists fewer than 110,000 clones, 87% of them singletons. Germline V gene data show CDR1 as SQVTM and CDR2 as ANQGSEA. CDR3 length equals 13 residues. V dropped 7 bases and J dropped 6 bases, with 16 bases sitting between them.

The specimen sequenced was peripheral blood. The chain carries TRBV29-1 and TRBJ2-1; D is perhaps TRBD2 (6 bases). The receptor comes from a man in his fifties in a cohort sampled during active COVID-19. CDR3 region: CSAETSPSNEQFF. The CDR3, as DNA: TGCAGCGCGGAGACTAGTCCCTCCAATGAGCAGTTCTTC.